The 28 T cell receptor beta chains presented below share a single source sample, sequenced in a study of beta chain features in type 1 diabetes. The antigens for these receptors are not known. The whole isolated RNA underwent reverse transcription, so sequencing captured expressed TCRB transcripts. Some clones are missing from TCRdb's copy, which holds only in-frame ones; the method was immunoSEQ multiplex PCR. The data show about 150,000 clones, about 13% seen once. Study outcomes and limitations: Shortening of TCRB CDR3s, moderate but significant, appeared in all four CD4+ subsets of Type 1 diabetes patients.

Sequenced material: central memory CD4+ T cells from blood. The source is a man between 18 and 35 years old with type 1 diabetes.

The chain has TRBV5-6 and TRBJ2-7, with D possibly called TRBD1 or TRBD2 (5 bases each). Germline V gene lookup returns CDR1 SGHDT and CDR2 YYEEEE. The CDR3 spans 15 residues. Trimming removed 4 bases at V and 3 bases at J, with 17 bases between. Written as DNA, the CDR3 is TGTGCCAGCAGCCTGGGGACCGGTTTTCTCTACGAGCAGTACTTC. As protein: CASSLGTGFLYEQYF.

The chain recombines TRBV7-6 with TRBJ2-3; D could derive from TRBD1 or TRBD2 (7 bases each). Deletions cut 5 bases from V and 2 bases from J, with 14 bases between. This CDR3 spans 15 amino acids. Germline-derived CDR1 and CDR2 are SGHVS and FNYEAQ. The CDR3, as DNA: TGTGCCAGCAGCCCCAGGGGGGGCTCCACAGATACGCAGTATTTT. Translated: CASSPRGGSTDTQYF.

V usage is TRBV7-9 and J usage is TRBJ1-6; D is unresolved. The V end lost 0 bases, the J end lost 13 bases, and 10 bases lay between the germline ends. Germline V gene data show CDR1 as SEHNR and CDR2 as FQNEAQ (reference sequence). This CDR3 has 13 residues. The CDR3: CASSLAALEPLHF. CDR3 bases: TGTGCCAGCAGCTTAGCAGCCCTCGAGCCCCTCCACTTT.

V usage is TRBV4-2 and J usage is TRBJ2-4; 8 bases align to TRBD1. Trimming cost V 3 bases and J 6 bases; bases outside gene matches: 4. The CDR3 spans 14 residues. CDR1 is LGHNA, CDR2 YNFKEQ, per germline. The CDR3 DNA reads as TGTGCCAGCAGCCACTCAGACAGGGGAAACATTCAGTACTTC. Its translation: CASSHSDRGNIQYF.

The chain is built from TRBV6-5 and TRBJ1-6; D uncertain. Germline V gene data show CDR1 as MNHEY and CDR2 as SVGAGI. V was pared by 7 bases and J by 9 bases, with 13 bases between. The CDR3 runs to 13 residues. Here the CDR3 reads CASTFAGSSPLHF. The CDR3, as DNA: TGTGCCAGCACATTTGCCGGGAGTTCACCCCTCCACTTT.

V gene TRBV27 combines with J gene TRBJ2-3, with TRBD2 matching over 12 bases. The CDR3 is 17 residues long. Trimming took 5 bases from V and 3 from J; bases not matched to a gene: 9. Germline CDR1 is MNHEY and CDR2 is SMNVEV (reference sequence). In DNA form, the CDR3 reads TGTGCCAGCAGTACCGCTAGCGGGGGGGCCATAACAGATACGCAGTATTTT. This sequence encodes CASSTASGGAITDTQYF.

This clone has a handful of counts. The V call is TRBV19, the J call TRBJ2-1, with D hard to call. Trimming removed 3 bases from V and 12 bases from J, with 15 bases in between. Germline loops: CDR1 LNHDA, CDR2 SQIVND (reference sequence). The CDR3 sequence is 13 residues long. As DNA, the CDR3 is TGTGCCAGTAGTATTTCTTCCCCTGGAAGGCAGTTCTTC. Its translation: CASSISSPGRQFF.

This clone was detected only a few times. The rearrangement uses TRBV23-1 and TRBJ2-2; TRBD1 matches 7 bases. TRBV23-1 is an open reading frame, and its role is uncertain. The CDR3 runs 16 residues. V dropped 5 bases and J dropped 6; count of bases not matched to a gene: 12. The CDR3 reads CASSFAGPTGPGELFF. The CDR3 DNA follows: TGCGCCAGCAGTTTCGCCGGACCGACAGGGCCCGGGGAGCTGTTTTTT.

The rearrangement uses TRBV2 and TRBJ2-1; possibly TRBD2 for D (5 bases). CDR1 and CDR2 from the germline V gene are SNHLY and FYNNEI. The germline V and J ends were trimmed by 4 bases and 1 base, with 23 bases remaining between them. The CDR3 contains 19 residues. The CDR3 nucleotides are TGTGCCAGCAGTGCGGGGTTATCGATTCGGCGGGCGTCCTACAATGAGCAGTTCTTC. The encoded protein is CASSAGLSIRRASYNEQFF.

J is TRBJ2-3 and V is TRBV7-6; 14 bases line up with TRBD2. The CDR3 spans 15 residues. The J segment lost 6 bases and the V segment lost 4 bases, leaving 3 bases of the junction unmatched. Per germline, CDR1 SGHVS and CDR2 FNYEAQ. In DNA form, the CDR3 reads TGTGCCAGCAGCTGGACTAGCGGGGGGATGGATACGCAGTATTTT. It codes for CASSWTSGGMDTQYF. The full variable domain, in which reference TRBV7-6 and TRBJ2-3 provide the parts outside the CDR3, is GAGVSQSPRYKVTKRGQDVALRCDPISGHVSLYWYRQALGQGPEFLTYFNYEAQQDKSGLPNDRFSAERPEGSISTLTIQRTEQRDSAMYRCASSWTSGGMDTQYFGPGTRLTVL.

This clone appeared a few times. The V call is TRBV7-2, the J call TRBJ2-3, with TRBD2 matching over 12 bases. Germline V gene sequence: CDR1 SGHTA, CDR2 FQGNSA. V dropped 2 bases and J dropped 4; count of bases not matched to a gene: 1. The CDR3 extends over 15 amino acids. CDR3 DNA sequence: TGTGCCAGCAGCTTACTAGCGGGAGGGGCAGATACGCAGTATTTT. It yields the protein CASSLLAGGADTQYF.

The chain links TRBV11-3 to TRBJ2-7, with D perhaps TRBD1 (5 bases). The V gene's germline CDR1 is SGHNT and CDR2 YENEEA. Trimming took off 1 base at V and 3 bases at J, with 10 bases between the two ends. There are 14 residues in the CDR3. CDR3 in amino acids: CASSLVVTDYEQYF. The DNA for the CDR3 is TGTGCCAGCAGCTTAGTCGTGACAGACTACGAGCAGTACTTC.

The V call is TRBV7-9, the J call TRBJ1-5; a possible D gene is TRBD1 (6 bases). Trimming shortened V by 5 bases and J by 3 bases, and 11 bases separated the two germline ends. The germline CDR1 and CDR2 sequences are SEHNR and FQNEAQ (reference sequence). The CDR3 length is 14 residues. In nucleotides, the CDR3 is TGTGCCAGCAGCCCTCGGGACACCAATCAGCCCCAGCATTTT. This sequence encodes CASSPRDTNQPQHF.

V usage is TRBV2 and J usage is TRBJ1-5; 7 nucleotides agree with TRBD1. The junction had 8 bases not matched to a gene; V was cut back by 6 bases and J by 0 bases. This CDR3 has 16 residues. Per germline, CDR1 SNHLY and CDR2 FYNNEI. This chain's CDR3 is CASSPQGGYSNQPQHF. Written as DNA, the CDR3 is TGTGCCAGCAGCCCCCAGGGGGGTTATAGCAATCAGCCCCAGCATTTT.

This clone has a handful of counts. This chain connects TRBV18 to TRBJ1-1, with D perhaps TRBD1 (5 bases). The germline gives CDR1 KGHSH, CDR2 LQKENI. V was pared by 0 bases and J by 4 bases, with 12 bases between. There are 15 residues in the CDR3. The DNA of the CDR3 is TGTGCCAGCTCACCACCAGGGGTTCGGATCACTGAAGCTTTCTTT. It codes for CASSPPGVRITEAFF.

This clone was seen more than once but under ten times. This chain links TRBV30 with TRBJ1-2; perhaps TRBD1 as D (5 bases). The germline V and J ends were trimmed by 4 bases and 3 bases, with 15 bases remaining between them. CDR3 length equals 14 residues. CDR1 is GTSNPN and CDR2 is SVGIG in the germline V gene (reference sequence). The CDR3 sequence: CAWKSAQAYYGYTF. CDR3 sequence (DNA): TGTGCCTGGAAATCCGCACAGGCATACTATGGCTACACCTTC.

This clone was detected only a few times. This specimen includes other DNA sequences encoding the same CDR3. The chain joins TRBV18 to TRBJ1-2; 10 positions match TRBD1. Germline-derived CDR1 and CDR2 are KGHSH and LQKENI. The CDR3 sequence is 14 residues long. With V trimmed by 2 bases and J by 7 bases, 4 bases remained unmatched. The CDR3 coding sequence is TGTGCCAGCTCACCAGGGACAGGGGACGGTGGCTACACCTTC. Its protein product is CASSPGTGDGGYTF. The entire variable domain, with the rest obtained from reference TRBV18 and TRBJ1-2, is as follows: NAGVMQNPRHLVRRRGQEARLRCSPMKGHSHVYWYRQLPEEGLKFMVYLQKENIIDESGMPKERFSAEFPKEGPSILRIQQVVRGDSAAYFCASSPGTGDGGYTFGSGTRLTVV.

This chain joins TRBV27 and TRBJ2-5; D remains unclear. There are 15 residues in the CDR3. The ends were cut back, 7 bases at V and 10 bases at J, with 25 bases in the middle. From germline, CDR1 is MNHEY and CDR2 SMNVEV (reference sequence). The CDR3 nucleotides are TGTGCCAGCAAGCCGGGTGGGGTAGGCAATAGGGACCAGTACTTC. It is translated as CASKPGGVGNRDQYF.

V and J are TRBV9 and TRBJ1-6; a weak D match, TRBD1 (5 bases). This CDR3 region has 14 residues. Germline CDR1 reads SGDLS; CDR2 reads YYNGEE. V lost 0 bases and J 8 bases, leaving 9 bases between the germline ends. The CDR3 coding sequence is TGTGCCAGCAGCGTAGATCCGGGGGATTCACCCCTCCACTTT. Protein sequence: CASSVDPGDSPLHF.

The chain couples TRBV7-3 to TRBJ2-3; possibly TRBD1 or TRBD2 for D (6 bases each). Germline V gives CDR1 SGHTA, CDR2 FQGTGA. The CDR3 length is 15 residues. V was clipped by 4 bases and J by 0 bases, with 11 bases between them. CDR3 in DNA: TGTGCCAGCAGCTCCCCGGGGGCGAGCACAGATACGCAGTATTTT. Its translation: CASSSPGASTDTQYF.

The chain combines TRBV7-8 with TRBJ2-7; D is perhaps TRBD1 (5 bases). The length of the CDR3 is 12 residues. Germline lookup yields CDR1 SGHVS and CDR2 FQNEAQ. V was clipped by 4 bases and J by 4 bases, with 8 bases between them. CDR3 DNA: TGTGCCAGCAGCTCGCAGGGTTACGAGCAGTACTTC. Protein sequence: CASSSQGYEQYF.

A few counts support this clone. CDR3: CASSQDFERAGQPQHF. The CDR3 bases are TGCGCCAGCAGCCAAGATTTCGAGAGGGCTGGTCAGCCCCAGCATTTT. V is TRBV4-1 and J is TRBJ1-5; D not resolved. V was cut by 0 bases and J by 6 bases, with 15 bases left in between. Germline loops: CDR1 MGHRA, CDR2 YSYEKL. The CDR3 sequence is 16 residues long.

This clone was counted only a few times. V and J are TRBV7-9 and TRBJ1-1; the D is unclear. There are 14 residues in the CDR3. CDR1 is SEHNR and CDR2 is FQNEAQ in the germline V gene (reference sequence). The V end was cut by 3 bases, the J end by 3 bases, with 11 bases between. The CDR3 loop is CASSLRSGDTEAFF. CDR3 coding DNA: TGTGCCAGCAGCTTGAGAAGTGGAGACACTGAAGCTTTCTTT. The whole variable domain, filled in from reference TRBV7-9 and TRBJ1-1, reads DTGVSQNPRHKITKRGQNVTFRCDPISEHNRLYWYRQTLGQGPEFLTYFQNEAQLEKSRLLSDRFSAERPKGSFSTLEIQRTEQGDSAMYLCASSLRSGDTEAFFGQGTRLTVV.

In its sample, this clone was seen many times. The V gene is TRBV30, the J gene TRBJ2-3; possible D gene TRBD1, 6 bases. The CDR3 covers 15 residues. Looked up from germline, CDR1 is GTSNPN and CDR2 is SVGIG (reference sequence). V dropped 4 bases and J dropped 5 bases, with 19 bases sitting between them. CDR3 protein: CAWMSPNLGGDTQYF. The CDR3 DNA reads as TGTGCCTGGATGAGCCCGAACCTAGGGGGAGATACGCAGTATTTT.

This clone turned up a few times. The chain combines TRBV30 with TRBJ2-2; D call uncertain. V shed 2 bases and J shed 2 bases, with 12 bases lying between them. Germline CDR1 reads GTSNPN; CDR2 reads SVGIG (reference sequence). The CDR3 loop spans 15 amino acids. CDR3 bases: TGTGCCTGGAGTATCATACCGGGTAACACCGGGGAGCTGTTTTTT. Its protein product is CAWSIIPGNTGELFF.

This clone was observed a few times. The chain is built from TRBV19 and TRBJ1-1; D is ambiguous. The CDR3 spans 10 residues. The germline V gene has CDR1 LNHDA and CDR2 SQIVND (reference sequence). The V and J ends lost 9 bases and 11 bases respectively, with 13 bases between them. The CDR3 DNA follows: TGTGCCAGCTACGGAGGCGCGGCTTTCTTT. Residues: CASYGGAAFF.

This clone was seen repeatedly, ten times or more. The rearrangement links TRBV2 to TRBJ2-3, with unresolved D. Trimming shortened V by 3 bases and J by 4 bases, and 11 bases separated the two germline ends. The CDR3 runs 14 residues. The germline V gene has CDR1 SNHLY and CDR2 FYNNEI. The CDR3 nucleotides read TGTGCCAGCAGTGACGGCCGACGGGCAGATACGCAGTATTTT. It is translated as CASSDGRRADTQYF. Full variable domain (rest looked up from reference TRBV2 and TRBJ2-3): EPEVTQTPSHQVTQMGQEVILRCVPISNHLYFYWYRQILGQKVEFLVSFYNNEISEKSEIFDDQFSVERPDGSNFTLKIRSTKLEDSAMYFCASSDGRRADTQYFGPGTRLTVL.

The rearrangement uses TRBV13 and TRBJ1-1; the D is unclear. The V end was cut by 2 bases, the J end by 3 bases, with 10 bases between. This CDR3 has 14 residues. Per germline, CDR1 PRHDT and CDR2 FYEKMQ (reference sequence). This CDR3 is CASSLSGDDTEAFF. In nucleotides, the CDR3 is TGTGCCAGCAGCTTATCAGGAGACGACACTGAAGCTTTCTTT.